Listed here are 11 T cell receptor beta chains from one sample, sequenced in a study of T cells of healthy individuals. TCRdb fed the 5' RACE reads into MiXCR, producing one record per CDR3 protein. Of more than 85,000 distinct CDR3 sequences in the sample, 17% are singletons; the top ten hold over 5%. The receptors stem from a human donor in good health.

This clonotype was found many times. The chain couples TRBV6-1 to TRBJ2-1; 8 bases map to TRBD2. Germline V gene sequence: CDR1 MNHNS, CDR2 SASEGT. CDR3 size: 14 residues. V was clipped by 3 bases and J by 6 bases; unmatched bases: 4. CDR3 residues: CASSDSSGPNEQFF. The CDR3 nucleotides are TGTGCCAGCAGTGACTCTAGCGGGCCCAATGAGCAGTTCTTC.

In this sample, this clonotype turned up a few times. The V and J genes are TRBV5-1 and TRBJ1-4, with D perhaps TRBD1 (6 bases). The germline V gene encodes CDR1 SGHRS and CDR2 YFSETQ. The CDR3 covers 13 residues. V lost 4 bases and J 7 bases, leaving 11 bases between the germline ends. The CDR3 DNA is TGCGCCAGCAGCCCCCCAGGGGCTGAAAAACTGTTTTTT. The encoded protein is CASSPPGAEKLFF.

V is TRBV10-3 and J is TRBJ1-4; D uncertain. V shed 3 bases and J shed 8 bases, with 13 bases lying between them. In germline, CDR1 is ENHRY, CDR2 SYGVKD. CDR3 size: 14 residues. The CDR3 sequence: CAISEGSSREKLFF. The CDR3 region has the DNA TGTGCCATCAGTGAAGGGAGCAGTAGGGAAAAACTGTTTTTT.

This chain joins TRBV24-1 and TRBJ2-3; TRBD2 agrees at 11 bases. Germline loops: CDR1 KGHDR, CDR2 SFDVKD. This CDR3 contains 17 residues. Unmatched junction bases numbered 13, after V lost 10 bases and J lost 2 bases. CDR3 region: CATEEGTSGIPTDTQYF. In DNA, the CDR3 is TGTGCCACGGAAGAGGGGACTAGCGGCATACCCACAGATACGCAGTATTTT.

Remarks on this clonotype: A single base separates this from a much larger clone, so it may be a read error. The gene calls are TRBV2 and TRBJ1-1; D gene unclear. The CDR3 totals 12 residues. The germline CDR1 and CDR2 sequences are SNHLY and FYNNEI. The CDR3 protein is CVSNRVATEAFF. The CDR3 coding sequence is TGTGTCAGCAACAGAGTGGCCACTGAAGCTTTCTTT.

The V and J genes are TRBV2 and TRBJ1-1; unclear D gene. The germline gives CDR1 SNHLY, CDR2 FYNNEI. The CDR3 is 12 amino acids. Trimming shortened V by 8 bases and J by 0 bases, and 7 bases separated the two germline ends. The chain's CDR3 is CASYLMNTEAFF. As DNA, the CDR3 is TGTGCCAGCTATCTGATGAACACTGAAGCTTTCTTT.

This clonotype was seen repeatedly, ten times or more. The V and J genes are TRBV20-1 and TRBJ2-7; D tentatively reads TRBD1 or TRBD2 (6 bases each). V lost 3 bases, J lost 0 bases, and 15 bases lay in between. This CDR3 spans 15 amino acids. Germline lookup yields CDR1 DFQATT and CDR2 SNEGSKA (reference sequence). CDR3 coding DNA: TGCAGTGCTAGCAGGGGAGGCGACTCCTCCTACGAGCAGTACTTC. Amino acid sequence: CSASRGGDSSYEQYF.

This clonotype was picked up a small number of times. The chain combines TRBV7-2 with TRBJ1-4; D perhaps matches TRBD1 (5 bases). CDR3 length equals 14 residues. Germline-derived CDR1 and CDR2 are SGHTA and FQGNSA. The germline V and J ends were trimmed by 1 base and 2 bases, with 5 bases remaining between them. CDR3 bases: TGTGCCAGCAGCTTAGGGGGGACTAATGAAAAACTGTTTTTT. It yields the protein CASSLGGTNEKLFF.

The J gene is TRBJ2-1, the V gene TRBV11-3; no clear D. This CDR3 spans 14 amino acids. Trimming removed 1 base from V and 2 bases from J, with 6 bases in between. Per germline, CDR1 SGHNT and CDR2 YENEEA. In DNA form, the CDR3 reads TGTGCCAGCAGCTTAGCCGGGCCCTACAATGAGCAGTTCTTC. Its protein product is CASSLAGPYNEQFF.

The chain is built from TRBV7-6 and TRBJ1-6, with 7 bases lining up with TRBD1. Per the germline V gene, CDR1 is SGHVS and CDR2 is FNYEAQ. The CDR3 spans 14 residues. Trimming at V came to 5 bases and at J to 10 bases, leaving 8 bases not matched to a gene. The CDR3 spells CASSTGEGGSPLHF. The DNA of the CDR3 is TGTGCCAGCAGCACAGGGGAAGGGGGCTCACCCCTCCACTTT.

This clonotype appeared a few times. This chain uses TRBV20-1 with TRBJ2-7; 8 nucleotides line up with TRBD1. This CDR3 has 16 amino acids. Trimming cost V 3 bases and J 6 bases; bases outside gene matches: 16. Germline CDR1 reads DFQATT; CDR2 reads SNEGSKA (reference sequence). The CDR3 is CSARGPLGQGLSEQYF. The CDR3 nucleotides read TGCAGTGCTAGGGGCCCCCTTGGACAGGGATTGTCCGAGCAGTACTTC.